A single sample gave rise to the 29 T cell receptor beta chains below, sequenced in a study of T cell responses to AZD1222 COVID-19 vaccine. Sequencing was performed with immunoSEQ multiplex PCR; in TCRdb, only in-frame clones are kept and a portion is missing. The sample lists some 120,000 clones, 85% to 90% occurring once. This specimen consisted of peripheral blood, obtained on day 0 of AZD1222 vaccination. The source of these receptors is an adult in good health.

The J gene is TRBJ2-7, the V gene TRBV4-2; TRBD2 might be the D (5 bases). CDR3 length equals 15 residues. Germline V CDR1 and CDR2: LGHNA, YNFKEQ. Trimming removed 0 bases from V and 7 bases from J, with 16 bases in between. This chain's CDR3 is CASSQDPGNGWEQYF. As DNA, the CDR3 is TGTGCCAGCAGCCAAGATCCCGGGAACGGGTGGGAGCAGTACTTC.

This chain joins TRBV3-1 (or the pseudogene TRBV3-2) and TRBJ2-7; 7 nucleotides match TRBD1. Trimming cost V 4 bases and J 2 bases; bases outside gene matches: 5. The CDR3 loop spans 14 amino acids. CDR1 LGHDT and CDR2 YNNKEL come from the germline V gene (reference sequence). The CDR3 DNA reads as TGTGCCAGCAGCCCGAACAGGGGACCCTACGAGCAGTACTTC. Residues: CASSPNRGPYEQYF.

The chain has TRBV6-2 or TRBV6-3 and TRBJ1-1; unclear D gene. Looked up from germline, CDR1 is MNHEY and CDR2 is SVGEGT. Trimming removed 6 bases from V and 1 base from J, with 12 bases in between. The CDR3 totals 14 residues. DNA of the CDR3: TGTGCCAGCAGCCCCCATACGGGGAACACTGAAGCTTTCTTT. This gives the protein CASSPHTGNTEAFF.

The gene calls are TRBV12-3 or TRBV12-4 and TRBJ2-1; D perhaps matches TRBD2 (6 bases). The CDR3 runs to 13 residues. The V gene lost 9 bases and the J gene lost 7 bases, with 16 bases spanning the gap. CDR3 loop: CASTLRRGNEQFF. In DNA, the CDR3 is TGTGCCAGTACATTGCGACGGGGGAATGAGCAGTTCTTC.

This rearrangement joins TRBV25-1 to TRBJ1-5, with TRBD1 as a possible D gene (5 bases). The germline gives CDR1 MGHDK, CDR2 SYGVNS. This CDR3 comprises 14 residues. V lost 3 bases and J lost 6, with 12 bases in between. The CDR3, as DNA: TGTGCCAGCAGTGATGGGGCCTATGGTCAGCCCCAGCATTTT. This encodes CASSDGAYGQPQHF.

This chain links TRBV20-1 with TRBJ1-2; unclear D gene. V gave up 3 bases and J gave up 12 bases, with 14 bases separating them. The CDR3 extends over 11 amino acids. Germline values: CDR1 DFQATT, CDR2 SNEGSKA (reference sequence). For the CDR3, the DNA is TGCAGTGCTAGGGCGGAGGAAAAGGACACCTTC. Protein: CSARAEEKDTF.

The chain employs TRBV14 and TRBJ1-6; no clear D. The germline V gene has CDR1 SGHDN and CDR2 FVKESK. V was clipped by 8 bases and J by 6 bases, with 20 bases between them. CDR3 length equals 16 residues. The CDR3 DNA follows: TGTGCCAGCGAACGGTTGCAGTTCCCCCCTAATTCACCCCTCCACTTT. This gives the protein CASERLQFPPNSPLHF.

V gene TRBV6-1 combines with J gene TRBJ1-2, with 9 nucleotides matching TRBD1. The CDR3 runs 15 residues. Germline trimming cut 1 base from V and 7 bases from J; bases unmatched to any gene: 7. Per germline, CDR1 MNHNS and CDR2 SASEGT. For the CDR3, the DNA is TGTGCCAGCAGTGAAGACGGGACAGGGTATACTGGCTACACCTTC. It specifies CASSEDGTGYTGYTF.

The chain couples TRBV19 to TRBJ1-2; D is uncertain. The germline V gene has CDR1 LNHDA and CDR2 SQIVND (reference sequence). The CDR3 is 14 residues long. V gave up 5 bases and J gave up 6 bases, with 16 bases separating them. The CDR3 sequence: CASSLNGARDGYTF. In nucleotides, the CDR3 is TGTGCCAGTAGTCTGAATGGAGCGAGGGATGGCTACACCTTC.

This sequence joins TRBV9 and TRBJ1-1, with TRBD1 identical over 8 bases. The germline gives CDR1 SGDLS, CDR2 YYNGEE. J gave up 1 base and V 3 bases, and 5 bases lay outside the gene matches. The CDR3 has 15 residues. Here the CDR3 DNA reads TGTGCCAGCAGCGCCGAGGACAGGGAGAACACTGAAGCTTTCTTT. Residues: CASSAEDRENTEAFF.

The rearrangement links TRBV4-3 to TRBJ2-3; D is ambiguous. This CDR3 has 13 residues. CDR1 is LGHNA and CDR2 is YSLEER in the germline V gene. V lost 0 bases to trimming and J lost 6 bases, with 7 bases between them. CDR3 coding DNA: TGCGCCAGCAGCCAAGATTCCGCGGATACGCAGTATTTT. Its protein product is CASSQDSADTQYF.

The J gene is TRBJ2-1, the V gene TRBV12-3 or TRBV12-4, with D perhaps matching TRBD1 or TRBD2 (6 bases each). The germline V and J ends were trimmed by 5 bases and 10 bases, with 15 bases remaining between them. CDR3 length: 13 amino acids. The CDR3 protein is CASSPYRAGEQFF. In DNA, the CDR3 is TGTGCCAGCAGTCCTTACAGGGCGGGGGAGCAGTTCTTC.

The chain has TRBV4-1 and TRBJ1-3; the D is unclear. Trimming took off 0 bases at V and 8 bases at J, with 11 bases between the two ends. The length of the CDR3 is 14 residues. CDR1 is MGHRA, CDR2 YSYEKL, per germline. DNA for the CDR3: TGCGCCAGCAGCCAAGATTCGGCTCAGGACACCATATATTTT. It yields the protein CASSQDSAQDTIYF.

The chain carries TRBV7-6 and TRBJ1-6; D remains ambiguous. Trimming cost V 5 bases and J 1 base, with 15 bases left between them. The CDR3 is 17 amino acids. From germline, CDR1 is SGHVS and CDR2 FNYEAQ. The chain's CDR3 is CASSPRLDGSYNSPLHF. The CDR3 DNA follows: TGTGCCAGCAGCCCGAGACTCGACGGATCCTATAATTCACCCCTCCACTTT.

The chain has TRBV19 and TRBJ1-1; unclear D gene. Trimming cost V 2 bases and J 1 base, with 5 bases left between them. This CDR3 has 13 residues. Germline V gene sequence: CDR1 LNHDA, CDR2 SQIVND (reference sequence). CDR3 in amino acids: CASSIRTNTEAFF. DNA for the CDR3: TGTGCCAGTAGTATACGGACGAACACTGAAGCTTTCTTT.

CDR3 in DNA: TGTGCCAGCAGGTCCGCAGGAGGAAACACCATATATTTT. It translates to CASRSAGGNTIYF. The chain combines TRBV9 with TRBJ1-3; D unresolved. Germline CDR1 and CDR2: SGDLS and YYNGEE. The CDR3 totals 13 residues. The ends were cut back, 5 bases at V and 4 bases at J, with 10 bases in the middle.

The chain combines TRBV3-1 (or the pseudogene TRBV3-2) with TRBJ2-1; D uncertain. Trimming pared 1 base from V and 4 bases from J, leaving 5 bases between. From germline, CDR1 is LGHDT and CDR2 YNNKEL (reference sequence). The CDR3 sequence is 13 residues long. The CDR3 sequence is CASSQANYNEQFF. In DNA form, the CDR3 reads TGTGCCAGCAGCCAAGCAAATTACAATGAGCAGTTCTTC.

This clone was recorded a few times. The gene calls are TRBV12-3 or TRBV12-4 and TRBJ1-6; D unresolved. V lost 3 bases and J lost 7, with 7 bases in between. This CDR3 is 13 amino acids long. CDR3 in DNA: TGTGCCAGCAGTTTGATGGTAAATTCACCCCTCCACTTT. Protein product: CASSLMVNSPLHF.

The CDR3 loop is CASSYGRTGQSYEQYF. The CDR3 DNA reads TGTGCCAGCAGTTACGGTCGAACAGGCCAGTCCTACGAGCAGTACTTC. The genes are TRBV6-6 and TRBJ2-7; TRBD1 is a possible D gene (5 bases). The CDR3 consists of 16 residues. Looked up from germline, CDR1 is MNHNY and CDR2 is SVGAGI (reference sequence). Trimming left V 2 bases short and J 1 base short, with 15 bases between.

The chain recombines TRBV7-8 with TRBJ2-7, with no clear D. This CDR3 contains 15 residues. Trimming removed 5 bases from V and 0 bases from J, with 14 bases in between. Germline V CDR1 and CDR2: SGHVS, FQNEAQ. For the CDR3, the DNA is TGTGCCAGCAGCCTATACAGACTGGTCTCCTACGAGCAGTACTTC. Protein product: CASSLYRLVSYEQYF.

The V call is TRBV5-5, the J call TRBJ1-1; unclear D gene. CDR1 is SGHKS, CDR2 YYEKEE, per germline (reference sequence). Trimming shortened V by 0 bases and J by 0 bases, and 0 bases separated the two germline ends. This CDR3 is built from 12 residues. This chain's CDR3 is CASSLVNTEAFF. CDR3 in DNA: TGTGCCAGCAGCTTGGTGAACACTGAAGCTTTCTTT. Together with reference TRBV5-5 and TRBJ1-1, the CDR3 gives the full variable domain: DAGVTQSPTHLIKTRGQQVTLRCSPISGHKSVSWYQQVLGQGPQFIFQYYEKEERGRGNFPDRFSARQFPNYSSELNVNALLLGDSALYLCASSLVNTEAFFGQGTRLTVV.

The rearrangement links TRBV30 to TRBJ1-1; D remains ambiguous. The V and J ends lost 3 bases and 8 bases respectively, with 16 bases between them. The CDR3 spans 13 residues. The germline V gene has CDR1 GTSNPN and CDR2 SVGIG (reference sequence). In DNA form, the CDR3 reads TGTGCCTGGAGGCGTGTTAATGCCTTAGAAGCTTTCTTT. This sequence encodes CAWRRVNALEAFF.

The genes are TRBV27 and TRBJ1-2; maybe TRBD1 (6 bases). This CDR3 region has 12 residues. V was shortened by 9 bases and J by 8 bases, with 16 bases between the two germline ends. CDR1 and CDR2 (germline): MNHEY, SMNVEV (reference sequence). The chain's CDR3 is CASSGGGRGYTF. As DNA, the CDR3 is TGTGCCAGTTCCGGGGGCGGCCGAGGCTACACCTTC.

V usage is TRBV29-1 and J usage is TRBJ2-5; D might be TRBD1 (5 bases). Trimming shortened V by 6 bases and J by 4 bases, and 15 bases separated the two germline ends. This CDR3 is built from 13 residues. Germline V lookup: CDR1 SQVTM, CDR2 ANQGSEA. CDR3 bases: TGCAGCGTCCTGTCCCAGGGCGGAGAGACCCAGTACTTC. Its translation is CSVLSQGGETQYF. Full variable domain (missing parts from reference TRBV29-1 and TRBJ2-5): SAVISQKPSRDICQRGTSLTIQCQVDSQVTMMFWYRQQPGQSLTLIATANQGSEATYESGFVIDKFPISRPNLTFSTLTVSNMSPEDSSIYLCSVLSQGGETQYFGPGTRLLVL.

V usage is TRBV7-8 and J usage is TRBJ1-1; D may be TRBD1 (5 bases). V was shortened by 5 bases and J by 6 bases, with 13 bases between the two germline ends. CDR1 is SGHVS, CDR2 FQNEAQ, per germline. The CDR3 has 13 residues. CDR3 in DNA: TGTGCCAGCAGCCCCGGGACGGCTGCTGAAGCTTTCTTT. It codes for CASSPGTAAEAFF.

V is TRBV12-3 or TRBV12-4 and J is TRBJ1-3; D is unresolved. This CDR3 is built from 12 residues. V was cut by 7 bases and J by 0 bases, with 4 bases left in between. In DNA, the CDR3 is TGTGCCAGCAAAAGCTCTGGAAACACCATATATTTT. Translating it yields CASKSSGNTIYF.

V and J are TRBV6-6 and TRBJ1-2; D is uncertain. V was trimmed by 0 bases and J by 8 bases, leaving 19 bases between them. CDR3 length: 16 residues. CDR1 and CDR2 (germline): MNHNY, SVGAGI (reference sequence). Here the CDR3 DNA reads TGTGCCAGCAGTTACTCTGGCCTTACCCTATCGGGAGGCTACACCTTC. Protein: CASSYSGLTLSGGYTF.

The J gene is TRBJ2-3, the V gene TRBV9, with a tentative D call TRBD2 (5 bases). This CDR3 has 12 amino acids. Trimming removed 3 bases at V and 6 bases at J, with 8 bases between. The germline V gene has CDR1 SGDLS and CDR2 YYNGEE. The CDR3 spells CASSEGEDTQYF. The CDR3 DNA reads TGTGCCAGCAGCGAGGGAGAGGATACGCAGTATTTT.

The gene calls are TRBV5-1 and TRBJ2-1; D perhaps matches TRBD1 (6 bases). Germline V gene sequence: CDR1 SGHRS, CDR2 YFSETQ. The CDR3 extends over 13 amino acids. Trimming removed 5 bases at V and 6 bases at J, with 12 bases between. Here the CDR3 reads CASRSRGGNEQFF. The CDR3 DNA reads as TGCGCCAGCAGGTCGCGAGGGGGCAATGAGCAGTTCTTC.